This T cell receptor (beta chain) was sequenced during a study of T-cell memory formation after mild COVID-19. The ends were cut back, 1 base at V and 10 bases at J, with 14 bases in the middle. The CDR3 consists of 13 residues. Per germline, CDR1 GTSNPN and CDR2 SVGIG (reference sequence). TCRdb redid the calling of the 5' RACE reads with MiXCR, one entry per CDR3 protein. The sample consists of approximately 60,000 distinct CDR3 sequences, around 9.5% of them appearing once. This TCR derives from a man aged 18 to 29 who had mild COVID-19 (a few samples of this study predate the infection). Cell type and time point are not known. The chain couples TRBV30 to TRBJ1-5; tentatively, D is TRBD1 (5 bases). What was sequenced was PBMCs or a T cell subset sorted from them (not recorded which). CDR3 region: CAWSAGLGQPQHF. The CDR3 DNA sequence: TGTGCCTGGAGTGCAGGGTTGGGTCAACCCCAGCATTTT.